This T cell receptor beta chain was documented in a study of T-cell memory formation after mild COVID-19. Across the whole study: Largely, TCR clusters stayed within a single donor. Study-level points and caveats: Detection of some responders pre-infection suggested pre-existing cross-reactive memory T cells participated. For second-wave clones that peaked at day 37, SARS-CoV-2 specificity went unverified.

This clonotype was seen more than once but under ten times. Its antigen is currently unknown. A 5'RACE reaction primed in the constant segment made cDNA libraries of TCR alpha and TCR beta, and these carried sample barcodes and UMIs. MiXCR was run by TCRdb on the 5' RACE reads, yielding one entry per CDR3 protein. This sample has 290,000 or so distinct CDR3 sequences, with approximately 19% found just once. Germline assignment: CDR1 SGHRS and CDR2 YFSETQ. The CDR3 extends over 13 amino acids. V was pared by 3 bases and J by 6 bases, with 3 bases of the junction left unmatched. This sequence originates from a young man who had mild COVID-19 (a few samples of this study predate the infection). Cell type and time point are not known. Sequenced sample: PBMCs or a T cell subset sorted from them (not recorded which). The rearrangement uses TRBV5-1 and TRBJ1-2, with 9 bases matching TRBD1. The CDR3, as DNA: TGCGCCAGCAGCTGGGACAGGGTGGATGGCTACACCTTC. The encoded protein is CASSWDRVDGYTF.